This T cell receptor (beta chain) was profiled in a study of T cell responses to AZD1222 COVID-19 vaccine (dated by TCRdb to about 2021). General notes on the study: AZD1222 recipients given second doses at about 4 weeks or at about 12 weeks were pooled, since spike-specific TCR depth and breadth were not found to differ between the two schedules. A total of about 250 trial participants underwent TCR sequencing, of whom roughly 210 had received two doses of AZD1222 and roughly 26 had received two doses of the MenACWY control vaccine. Trial participants were enrolled by age into 18-55, 56-69 and 70-plus year subgroups, with around 150, 28 and 57 TCR-sequenced participants respectively. Overall study results and their limits: Participants were mostly white British, with more females than males. The authors suggested clonal diversity may have been underestimated. Nearly half of unique spike-specific TCRs reportedly recognized epitopes outside regions mutated in the B.1.351 and B.1.1.7 variants. A significant rise in spike-specific TCR breadth and depth was observed after two AZD1222 doses relative to day 0 and relative to MenACWY recipients. The 56-69-year group was small, and its depth increase did not reach significance, likely because of low power. The vaccine-associated CD4 TCRs covered the entire spike protein, and the dominant responses fell in regions 160-218 and 743-854. No day 14 peak-response samples were available, so repertoires were characterized only after the peak T cell response. Conclusions about previously exposed vaccinees were limited because only six AZD1222 recipients were SARS-CoV-2 seropositive at baseline.

The CDR3 covers 14 residues, taking in both the cysteine and the phenylalanine. The retained sequence is limited to the CDR3, 42 bases, with the frame set at the first base. CDR1 and CDR2 are drawn from the germline V gene: MDHEN, SYDVKM. V lost 5 bases and J lost 2 bases; the stretch between them is 13 bases long. The CDR3 regions of human TCRbeta chains were analyzed by immunosequencing. The original methods were these. TCRs in the repertoires were compared against a reference library of SARS-CoV-2-specific TCRs that had been generated with the MIRA antigen-specificity platform. Breadth meant the fraction of unique TCRs that were SARS-CoV-2-associated, whereas depth meant the fraction of total T cells that were SARS-CoV-2-associated. Using the MIRA data, each spike-specific TCR was mapped to the spike region that the TCR reacts to and placed in a CD4 or CD8 class. Log10-transformed breadth and depth values were compared by one-way ANOVA with Sidak's multiple comparisons tests. TCRdb retrieved this table from immuneACCESS and kept in-frame rearrangements only. Not all clones are present; in checked studies, unresolved V genes account for under half, and no reason is known for the remainder. The V and J calls and clone size were taken over from that table, and D and trimming were inferred from the DNA. The sample profile shows around 66,000 clones; roughly 87% of them were found once. The ten largest make up 17% of the sample.

Remarks on this clone: Its specific antigen is unknown. No base qualities exist here, and no much larger clone lies one base off it.

Explained via the paper, the time point label denotes: baseline before first vaccination. Vaccinee samples were obtained from the UK trials COV001 and COV002, which included a single-blind randomized controlled phase 2/3 trial of AZD1222 (ChAdOx1 nCoV-19) in healthy adults. For TCRbeta chain sequencing, PBMC samples from trial participants were taken at day 0 and at day 28 after the second dose. The clonotype originates from an adult in good health. The sequence links TRBV28 to TRBJ2-7; the D gene is tentatively TRBD1 or TRBD2, each matching 5 bases. Sequencing was performed on peripheral blood, taken on day 0 of AZD1222 vaccination. The bases are TGTGCCAGCAGTATACCGGGACGGGCCTACGAGCAGTACTTC. Protein translation: CASSIPGRAYEQYF.